This T cell receptor beta chain emerged from a study of beta chain features in type 1 diabetes. Study outcomes and limitations: A potential PCR bias toward shorter templates would be equal in patient and control samples.

This clone was seen repeatedly, ten times or more. Its antigen remains unidentified. Investigators reverse transcribed all isolated RNA, so they sequenced expressed TCRB transcripts. Sequencing used immunoSEQ multiplex PCR; TCRdb keeps in-frame clones, though not all of them. Here the sample spans about 200,000 clones, 11% being singletons. By way of CD45RO/CCR7/CD25/CD127/CD95/CD27, the CD4+ regulatory, stem cell-like memory, central memory and naive cells were sorted. Germline CDR1 GTSNPN, CDR2 SVGIG (reference sequence). The J segment lost 2 bases and the V segment lost 1 base, leaving 0 bases of the junction unmatched. The CDR3 totals 13 residues.

The sample comprised central memory CD4+ T cells from blood. The source is a man aged 18 to 30 in good health. The chain links TRBV30 to TRBJ1-2; 8 nucleotides match TRBD1. CDR3 residues: CAWSGTGNYGYTF. CDR3 nucleotide sequence: TGTGCCTGGAGTGGGACAGGGAACTATGGCTACACCTTC. The full variable domain, in which reference TRBV30 and TRBJ1-2 provide the parts outside the CDR3, is SQTIHQWPATLVQPVGSPLSLECTVEGTSNPNLYWYRQAAGRGLQLLFYSVGIGQISSEVPQNLSASRPQDRQFILSSKKLLLSDSGFYLCAWSGTGNYGYTFGSGTRLTVV.